A selection of T cell receptor beta chains follows, all from one sample in a study of CD8 T cells in ankylosing spondylitis. Each CDR3 protein is one row after TCRdb ran MiXCR on the 5' RACE reads. This table has 700,000 or so distinct CDR3 sequences, over 15% appearing once. Sequences were obtained from blood, either unsorted or a sorted T cell fraction (not recorded which). Receptors originate from a male donor with ankylosing spondylitis. Both conserved end residues are part of each CDR3. D genes are given only for firm matches. Clone sizes are given selectively: once, few, many, or a class where the clone is expanded.

>TRBV20-1|TRBD2|few|TRBJ2-5
TGCAGTGCTCGCGTCCCGGGAGGGGAGACCCAGTACTTC
CSARVPGGETQYF
>TRBV6-1|TRBD2|few|TRBJ2-7
TGTGCCAGCAGCCAGACTAGCGGGAGTCTGGCGCAGTACTTC
CASSQTSGSLAQYF
>TRBV3-1|-|few|TRBJ1-1
TGTGCCAGCAGCCAAGATATTCCGGATGAAGCTTTCTTT
CASSQDIPDEAFF
>TRBV4-1|TRBD2|-|TRBJ2-5
TGCGCCAGCAGCCAAGTGTGGGGGGGGGAAGAGACCCAGTACTTC
CASSQVWGGEETQYF
>TRBV6-5|-|-|TRBJ2-7
TGTGCCAGCAGGCATCCCGGTCACGAGCAGTACTTC
CASRHPGHEQYF
>TRBV6-1|TRBD1|-|TRBJ2-7
TGTGCCAGCAGGGGAAGAGGGACAGATTCCTACGAGCAGTACTTC
CASRGRGTDSYEQYF
>TRBV18|-|few|TRBJ2-3
TGTGCCAGCTCACCTCCCCCGGAACAGGGTAGCCCAGATACGCAGTATTTT
CASSPPPEQGSPDTQYF
>TRBV15|-|-|TRBJ1-5
TGTGCCACCAGCAGGGGGACCGAAGGCAATCAGCCCCAGCATTTT
CATSRGTEGNQPQHF
>TRBV28|TRBD2|few|TRBJ2-4
TGTGCCAGCAGTCCTTATGGGGGAGGGGACGCGCGGAACATTCAGTACTTC
CASSPYGGGDARNIQYF
>TRBV7-9|-|few|TRBJ2-7
TGTGCCAGCAGCCCAGAGGGAGTGGGGACTTCCGAGCAGTACTTC
CASSPEGVGTSEQYF
>TRBV27|-|many|TRBJ1-1
TGTGCCAGCGGGCTTACAGGGTTTAACACTGAAGCTTTCTTT
CASGLTGFNTEAFF
>TRBV14|TRBD1|few|TRBJ2-3
TGTGCCAGCAGCCAACGGGACAGGTCAGATACGCAGTATTTT
CASSQRDRSDTQYF
>TRBV15|-|-|TRBJ2-1
TGTGCCACCAGCAGAGATGCCGGACGGGGCTACAATGAGCAGTTCTTC
CATSRDAGRGYNEQFF
>TRBV25-1|TRBD1|-|TRBJ1-1
TGTGCCAGCAGTGATCCAACAGGGGGGACTCCTGAAGCTTTCTTT
CASSDPTGGTPEAFF
>TRBV12-3/TRBV12-4|-|-|TRBJ1-3
TGTGCCAGCAGTTTAGGTATAAGCTCTGGAAACACCATATATTTT
CASSLGISSGNTIYF
>TRBV5-1|TRBD2|few|TRBJ2-1
TGCGCCAGCAGCTTGGGCGGGGGGGCCGATGAGCAGTTCTTC
CASSLGGGADEQFF
>TRBV9|-|few|TRBJ2-4
TGTGCCAGCAGCGCAGGCTCGGGGACGGGAAACATTCAGTACTTC
CASSAGSGTGNIQYF
>TRBV10-3|TRBD2|many|TRBJ2-1
TGTGCCATCAGTGAGTCGGCTAGCGGGAGGGCCGGGGAGCAGTTCTTC
CAISESASGRAGEQFF
>TRBV6-2/TRBV6-3|-|-|TRBJ2-7
TGTGCCAGCCCTTTCCCGGGCGGTTCCTACGAGCAGTACTTC
CASPFPGGSYEQYF
>TRBV4-1|TRBD2|-|TRBJ2-7
TGCGCCAGCAGCCAAGATTCTAGCGGGAGAGTCTACGAGCAGTACTTC
CASSQDSSGRVYEQYF